This T cell receptor (beta chain) came from a study of T cells after yellow fever vaccination. The CDR3 covers 15 residues. V lost 1 base, J lost 5 bases, and 9 bases lay in between. Germline V CDR1 and CDR2: LGHNA, YSLEER. Generation of TCR cDNA used 5'RACE template switching (which added a universal primer site and UMIs). TCRdb called the 5' RACE reads again in MiXCR, with one record for every CDR3 protein. This sample has about 340,000 distinct CDR3 sequences; under 5% occur once, and the top ten carry less than 25%. The sample was PBMCs, taken 5 days after the yellow fever booster vaccination. V is TRBV4-3 and J is TRBJ1-6; D ambiguous. The TCR comes from a man aged 18 to 29 who received the YFV17D yellow fever vaccine. In nucleotides, the CDR3 is TGCGCCAGCAGCCAAGGGGTCAATGATAATTCACCCCTCCACTTT. Its protein is CASSQGVNDNSPLHF.